The 13 T cell receptor beta chains given below trace back to one sample, sequenced in a study of long-term antiretroviral therapy in people with HIV. The libraries were made with immunoSEQ v3.0 at survey level. The repertoire was sequenced with immunoSEQ multiplex PCR; TCRdb's copy has only in-frame clones and lacks some. The data hold tens of thousands of clones, with over 75% observed a single time. The sequencing here drew on unsorted PBMCs, taken 0.6 years after starting antiretroviral therapy. These receptor sequences come from a man in his late teens or twenties with HIV.

J is TRBJ2-7 and V is TRBV5-1; D tentatively reads TRBD1 or TRBD2 (7 bases each). Germline V gene sequence: CDR1 SGHRS, CDR2 YFSETQ. This CDR3 comprises 17 residues. V shed 4 bases and J shed 4 bases, with 24 bases lying between them. CDR3 sequence: CASSRGGDRTFRYEQYF. CDR3 bases: TGCGCCAGCAGCCGGGGAGGGGACAGAACTTTTCGGTACGAGCAGTACTTC.

This clone was recorded only once. This sequence joins TRBV10-3 and TRBJ1-4; D gene ambiguous. V shed 0 bases and J shed 4 bases, with 18 bases lying between them. In germline, CDR1 is ENHRY, CDR2 SYGVKD. There are 18 residues in the CDR3. The CDR3 sequence is CAISESSGFQPFNEKLFF. The CDR3, as DNA: TGTGCCATCAGTGAGTCGAGCGGCTTCCAGCCTTTTAATGAAAAACTGTTTTTT.

V is TRBV28 and J is TRBJ1-4; D gene ambiguous. CDR1 is MDHEN, CDR2 SYDVKM, per germline. This CDR3 comprises 12 residues. Trimming stripped 5 bases from V and 7 bases from J, with 8 bases between. The CDR3 DNA reads TGTGCCAGCAGTCCCTTACGTGAAAAACTGTTTTTT. This translates into CASSPLREKLFF.

DNA for the CDR3: TGTGCCAGCAGCTTGGGTCGTGGCAGGGCAGAGACCCAGTACTTC. Translating it yields CASSLGRGRAETQYF. V usage is TRBV7-2 and J usage is TRBJ2-5; weak D call: TRBD1 (5 bases). This CDR3 region has 15 residues. Trimming stripped 3 bases from V and 4 bases from J, with 15 bases between. Per germline, CDR1 SGHTA and CDR2 FQGNSA.

V usage is TRBV18 and J usage is TRBJ2-5; TRBD2 matches at 11 bases. The J call may be mistaken, given a closer DNA end match to TRBJ2-7. CDR1 and CDR2 (germline): KGHSH, LQKENI. The CDR3 is made up of 16 amino acids. The CDR3 sequence is CASSPQGLAEPYEQYF. The CDR3 DNA reads TGTGCCAGCTCACCGCAGGGACTAGCGGAGCCCTACGAGCAGTACTTC.

Only a few counts were recorded for this clone. The V and J genes are TRBV4-1 and TRBJ1-5; a weak D match, TRBD1 (5 bases). CDR1 and CDR2 from the germline V gene are MGHRA and YSYEKL. The CDR3 runs 16 residues. V dropped 4 bases and J dropped 3 bases, with 16 bases sitting between them. This CDR3 is CASSLRSGTDNQPQHF. The CDR3 bases are TGCGCCAGCAGCCTCAGGTCCGGGACGGACAATCAGCCCCAGCATTTT.

The chain joins TRBV6-5 to TRBJ2-6; a possible D gene is TRBD1 (6 bases). The length of the CDR3 is 16 residues. The V gene's germline CDR1 is MNHEY and CDR2 SVGAGI. The V and J ends lost 2 bases and 2 bases respectively, with 10 bases between them. In DNA, the CDR3 is TGTGCCAGCAGTTACCTTACAGGGACTGGGGCCAACGTCCTGACTTTC. It is translated as CASSYLTGTGANVLTF.

This chain links TRBV2 with TRBJ2-7, with D tentatively TRBD1 (6 bases). The CDR3 extends over 13 amino acids. V gave up 5 bases and J gave up 2 bases, with 10 bases separating them. Germline V gives CDR1 SNHLY, CDR2 FYNNEI. CDR3 sequence reads: CASSRDTAYEQYF. For the CDR3, the DNA is TGTGCCAGCAGTCGGGACACGGCCTACGAGCAGTACTTC.

The J gene is TRBJ2-7, the V gene TRBV29-1, with 8 bases matching TRBD1. Per the germline V gene, CDR1 is SQVTM and CDR2 is ANQGSEA. The CDR3 consists of 13 residues. The J segment lost 6 bases and the V segment lost 7 bases, leaving 11 bases of the junction unmatched. The CDR3 coding sequence is TGCAGCGCTCTCCCGGGACAGGCCAGCGAGCAGTACTTC. Translation: CSALPGQASEQYF.

A single count supports this clone. This rearrangement joins TRBV7-2 to TRBJ2-7, with D unclear. The germline V gene has CDR1 SGHTA and CDR2 FQGNSA. This CDR3 is built from 14 residues. V was pared by 1 base and J by 0 bases, with 7 bases between. This chain's CDR3 is CASSLEQASYEQYF. Here the CDR3 DNA reads TGTGCCAGCAGCTTAGAGCAGGCCTCCTACGAGCAGTACTTC.

The chain uses TRBV5-1 and TRBJ2-7; 8 positions agree with TRBD1. J was trimmed by 2 bases and V by 4 bases; bases with no gene match: 5. The CDR3 is 14 residues long. CDR1 is SGHRS and CDR2 is YFSETQ in the germline V gene. The CDR3 DNA is TGCGCCAGCAGCACGGGACAGGCCCCCTACGAGCAGTACTTC. This encodes CASSTGQAPYEQYF.

This clone was counted a single time. The chain employs TRBV9 and TRBJ2-5; 9 bases map to TRBD2. V trimming: 4 bases; J trimming: 5 bases; junction bases outside the gene matches: 6. From germline, CDR1 is SGDLS and CDR2 YYNGEE. The CDR3 sequence is 14 residues long. The CDR3 region has the DNA TGTGCCAGCAGCCTCGATAGCGGGAGTGAGACCCAGTACTTC. Amino acids: CASSLDSGSETQYF.

This clone was detected only a few times. This chain joins TRBV6-5 and TRBJ2-7, with 10 positions matching TRBD2. In germline, CDR1 is MNHEY, CDR2 SVGAGI. Germline trimming cut 6 bases from V and 3 bases from J; bases unmatched to any gene: 2. The CDR3 is 13 amino acids. For the CDR3, the DNA is TGTGCCAGCAGAAAGCGGGAGGGCTACGAGCAGTACTTC. Protein sequence: CASRKREGYEQYF.